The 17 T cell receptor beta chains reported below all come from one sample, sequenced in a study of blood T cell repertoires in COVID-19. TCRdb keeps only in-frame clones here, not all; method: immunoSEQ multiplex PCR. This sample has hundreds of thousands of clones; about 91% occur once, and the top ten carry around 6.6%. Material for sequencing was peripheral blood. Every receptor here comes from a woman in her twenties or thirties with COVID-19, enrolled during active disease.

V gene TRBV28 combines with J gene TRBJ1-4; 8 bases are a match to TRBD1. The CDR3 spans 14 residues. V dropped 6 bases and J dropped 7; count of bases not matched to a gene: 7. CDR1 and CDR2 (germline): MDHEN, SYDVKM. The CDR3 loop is CASSQTGAGEKLFF. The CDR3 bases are TGTGCCAGCAGCCAGACAGGGGCCGGTGAAAAACTGTTTTTT.

The chain's CDR3 is CASRETGIYSPLHF. As DNA, the CDR3 is TGTGCCAGCAGGGAGACAGGGATATATTCACCCCTCCACTTT. The rearrangement uses TRBV2 and TRBJ1-6; the match to TRBD1 covers 7 bases. CDR3 length equals 14 residues. Germline-derived CDR1 and CDR2 are SNHLY and FYNNEI. V trimming: 6 bases; J trimming: 8 bases; junction bases outside the gene matches: 7.

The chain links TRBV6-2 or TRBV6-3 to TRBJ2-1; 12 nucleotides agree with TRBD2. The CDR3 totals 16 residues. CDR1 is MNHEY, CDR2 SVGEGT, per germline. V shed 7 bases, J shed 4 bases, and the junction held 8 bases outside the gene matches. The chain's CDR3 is CASTPETSGSYNEQFF. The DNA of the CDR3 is TGTGCCAGCACCCCCGAGACTAGCGGGAGTTACAATGAGCAGTTCTTC.

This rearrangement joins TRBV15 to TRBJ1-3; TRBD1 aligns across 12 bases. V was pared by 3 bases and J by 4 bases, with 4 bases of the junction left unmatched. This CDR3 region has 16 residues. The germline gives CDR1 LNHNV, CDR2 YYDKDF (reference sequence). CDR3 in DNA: TGTGCCACCAGCAGGGCGGGACAGGGGGCCGGAAACACCATATATTTT. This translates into CATSRAGQGAGNTIYF. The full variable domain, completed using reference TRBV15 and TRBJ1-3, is DAMVIQNPRYQVTQFGKPVTLSCSQTLNHNVMYWYQQKSSQAPKLLFHYYDKDFNNEADTPDNFQSRRPNTSFCFLDIRSPGLGDTAMYLCATSRAGQGAGNTIYFGEGSWLTVV.

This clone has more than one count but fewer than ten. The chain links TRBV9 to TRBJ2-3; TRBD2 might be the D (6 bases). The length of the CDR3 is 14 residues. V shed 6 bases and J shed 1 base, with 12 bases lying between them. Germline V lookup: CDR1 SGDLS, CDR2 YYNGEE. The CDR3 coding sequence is TGTGCCAGCAACCGGGAGCGGGGCACAGATACGCAGTATTTT. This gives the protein CASNRERGTDTQYF.

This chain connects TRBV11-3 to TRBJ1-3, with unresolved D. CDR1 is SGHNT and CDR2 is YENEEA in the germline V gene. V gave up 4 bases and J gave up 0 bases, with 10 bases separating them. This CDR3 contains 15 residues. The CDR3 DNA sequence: TGTGCCAGCAGCTCCGGGGTCTCCTCTGGAAACACCATATATTTT. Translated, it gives CASSSGVSSGNTIYF.

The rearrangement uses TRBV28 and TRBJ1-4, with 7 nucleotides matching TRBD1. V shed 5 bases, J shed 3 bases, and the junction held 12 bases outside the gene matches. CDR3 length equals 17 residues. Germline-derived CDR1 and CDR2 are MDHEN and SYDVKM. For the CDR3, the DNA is TGTGCCAGCAGTCCCCAGGGCAGGGGGAGAGCTAATGAAAAACTGTTTTTT. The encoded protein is CASSPQGRGRANEKLFF.

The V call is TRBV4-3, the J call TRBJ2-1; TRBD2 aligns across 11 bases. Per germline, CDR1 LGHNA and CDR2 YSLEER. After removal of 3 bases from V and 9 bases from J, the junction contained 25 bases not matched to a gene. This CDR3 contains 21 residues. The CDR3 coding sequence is TGCGCCAGCAGCCAGGAATCGGATAGCGGGAGGGCGACAAGGACCTTTGCTGAGCAGTTCTTC. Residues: CASSQESDSGRATRTFAEQFF.

The CDR3 DNA reads as TGCGCCAGCAGTGCATCTCCCGGGGAGCAGTTCTTC. Translated, it gives CASSASPGEQFF. The chain joins TRBV10-1 to TRBJ2-1; D gene unclear. The germline V and J ends were trimmed by 4 bases and 10 bases, with 11 bases remaining between them. Germline assignment: CDR1 WNHNN and CDR2 SYGVQD (reference sequence). This CDR3 has 12 residues.

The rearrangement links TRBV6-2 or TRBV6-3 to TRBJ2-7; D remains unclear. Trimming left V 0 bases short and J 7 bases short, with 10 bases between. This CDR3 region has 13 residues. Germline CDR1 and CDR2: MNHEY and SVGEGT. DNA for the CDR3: TGTGCCAGCAGTTACTCCAGTTCTTTAGAGCAGTACGTC. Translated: CASSYSSSLEQYV.

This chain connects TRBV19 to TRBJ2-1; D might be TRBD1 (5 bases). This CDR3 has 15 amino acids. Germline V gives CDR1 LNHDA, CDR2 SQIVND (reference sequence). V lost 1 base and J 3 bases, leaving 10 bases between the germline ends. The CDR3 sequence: CASSIGRADYNEQFF. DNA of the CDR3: TGTGCCAGTAGTATAGGCAGGGCCGACTACAATGAGCAGTTCTTC.

CDR3 nucleotides: TGTGCCAGCAGCCCAACAGGGTTTGGGGCCAACGTCCTGACTTTC. Protein: CASSPTGFGANVLTF. V usage is TRBV7-2 and J usage is TRBJ2-6; possible D gene TRBD1, 6 bases. CDR3 length: 15 residues. V dropped 5 bases and J dropped 3 bases, with 11 bases sitting between them. The germline V gene has CDR1 SGHTA and CDR2 FQGNSA.

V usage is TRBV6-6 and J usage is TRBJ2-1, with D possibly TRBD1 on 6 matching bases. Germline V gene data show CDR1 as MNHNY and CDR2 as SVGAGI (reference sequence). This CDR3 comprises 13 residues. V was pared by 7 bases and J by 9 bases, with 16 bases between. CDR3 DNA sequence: TGTGCCAGCATCCAGGGGTTGGTCGCTGAGCAGTTCTTC. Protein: CASIQGLVAEQFF.

CDR3 residues: CAMQGETGSPLHF. DNA for the CDR3: TGTGCCATGCAGGGGGAAACAGGTTCACCCCTCCACTTT. This chain links TRBV6-4 with TRBJ1-6; 7 nucleotides align to TRBD1. With V trimmed by 10 bases and J by 9 bases, 9 bases remained unmatched. CDR1 and CDR2 (germline): MRHNA, SNTAGT. There are 13 residues in the CDR3.

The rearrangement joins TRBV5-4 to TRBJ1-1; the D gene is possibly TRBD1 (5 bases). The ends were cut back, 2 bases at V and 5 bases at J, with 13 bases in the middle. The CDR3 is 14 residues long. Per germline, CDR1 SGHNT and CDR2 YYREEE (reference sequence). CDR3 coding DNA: TGTGCCAGCAGCTTAAGGGGCGCGAGGACTGAAGCTTTCTTT. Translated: CASSLRGARTEAFF.

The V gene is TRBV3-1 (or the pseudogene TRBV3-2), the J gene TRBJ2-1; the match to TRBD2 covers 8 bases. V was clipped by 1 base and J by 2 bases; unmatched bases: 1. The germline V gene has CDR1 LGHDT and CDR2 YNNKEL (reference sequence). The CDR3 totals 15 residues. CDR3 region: CASSQVAGTYNEQFF. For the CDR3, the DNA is TGTGCCAGCAGCCAAGTAGCGGGAACCTACAATGAGCAGTTCTTC.

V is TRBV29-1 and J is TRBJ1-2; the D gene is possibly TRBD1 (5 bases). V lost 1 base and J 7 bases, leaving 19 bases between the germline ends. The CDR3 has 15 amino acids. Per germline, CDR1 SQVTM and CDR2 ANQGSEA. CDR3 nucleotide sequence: TGCAGCGTTGAAGGAAGGGCAGGGTCGTTGCGTGGCTACACCTTC. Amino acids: CSVEGRAGSLRGYTF.